These 12 T cell receptor beta chains share one sample of origin, sequenced in a study of cytomegalovirus exposure and HLA in healthy donors. The PCR made use of 60 Vbeta and 13 Jbeta primers. Assay used: immunoSEQ multiplex PCR; TCRdb lists only in-frame clones, some missing. The table has around 280,000 clones, around 90% seen once. The specimen sequenced was PBMCs. Receptors were obtained from a young woman in good health and CMV-seronegative.

V is TRBV19 and J is TRBJ1-2; no firm D call. This CDR3 contains 15 residues. Trimming cost V 3 bases and J 5 bases, with 16 bases left between them. Germline CDR1 LNHDA, CDR2 SQIVND (reference sequence). The CDR3 bases are TGTGCCAGTAGTATGGCCCGCGAGGGTCGGTATGGCTACACCTTC. This translates into CASSMAREGRYGYTF. Combining the CDR3 with reference TRBV19 and TRBJ1-2 gives the whole variable domain DGGITQSPKYLFRKEGQNVTLSCEQNLNHDAMYWYRQDPGQGLRLIYYSQIVNDFQKGDIAEGYSVSREKKESFPLTVTSAQKNPTAFYLCASSMAREGRYGYTFGSGTRLTVV.

This chain connects TRBV9 to TRBJ1-2, with D perhaps TRBD1 (5 bases). The CDR3 consists of 18 residues. With 2 bases removed from V and 5 bases from J, the gap between germline ends came to 25 bases. Germline V gene data show CDR1 as SGDLS and CDR2 as YYNGEE. As DNA, the CDR3 is TGTGCCAGCAGCGTCGGCAACGGCGGGACCACCCCTATATATGGCTACACCTTC. Translation: CASSVGNGGTTPIYGYTF.

The chain joins TRBV5-1 to TRBJ1-6, with 7 bases lining up with TRBD1. Germline assignment: CDR1 SGHRS and CDR2 YFSETQ. Trimming at V came to 0 bases and at J to 7 bases, leaving 4 bases not matched to a gene. The CDR3 contains 15 residues. In DNA form, the CDR3 reads TGCGCCAGCAGCTTGGCCGGGACAGCAAATTCACCCCTCCACTTT. Translation gives CASSLAGTANSPLHF.

This chain uses TRBV9 with TRBJ1-1; 7 bases are a match to TRBD1. The V gene end was trimmed by 2 bases and the J gene end by 0 bases; junction bases not matched to a gene: 1. The V gene's germline CDR1 is SGDLS and CDR2 YYNGEE. There are 14 residues in the CDR3. In DNA form, the CDR3 reads TGTGCCAGCAGCGTGGGACAGATGAACACTGAAGCTTTCTTT. Residues: CASSVGQMNTEAFF.

The chain uses TRBV6-5 and TRBJ1-2, with a tentative D call TRBD1 (5 bases). The ends were cut back, 5 bases at V and 3 bases at J, with 10 bases in the middle. The germline V gene encodes CDR1 MNHEY and CDR2 SVGAGI. The CDR3 is 13 residues long. The CDR3 sequence is CASSAQGDYGYTF. In nucleotides, the CDR3 is TGTGCCAGCAGTGCCCAGGGTGACTATGGCTACACCTTC.

This rearrangement joins TRBV5-4 to TRBJ2-5; weak D call: TRBD1 (5 bases). The germline V and J ends were trimmed by 5 bases and 3 bases, with 14 bases remaining between them. Germline-derived CDR1 and CDR2 are SGHNT and YYREEE (reference sequence). CDR3 length: 14 residues. The CDR3 DNA sequence: TGTGCCAGCAGTCCCGACAGTGTGAAAGAGACCCAGTACTTC. Protein sequence: CASSPDSVKETQYF.

The chain carries TRBV2 and TRBJ1-4, with 9 bases aligning to TRBD1. The CDR3 is 14 amino acids. With V trimmed by 10 bases and J by 8 bases, 11 bases remained unmatched. Germline-derived CDR1 and CDR2 are SNHLY and FYNNEI. CDR3 sequence reads: CATLRGQGNEKLFF. The DNA of the CDR3 is TGTGCCACACTACGTGGACAGGGGAACGAAAAACTGTTTTTT. Full variable domain (outside the CDR3, taken from reference TRBV2 and TRBJ1-4): EPEVTQTPSHQVTQMGQEVILRCVPISNHLYFYWYRQILGQKVEFLVSFYNNEISEKSEIFDDQFSVERPDGSNFTLKIRSTKLEDSAMYFCATLRGQGNEKLFFGSGTQLSVL.

The gene calls are TRBV5-1 and TRBJ1-2, with D perhaps matching TRBD1 (5 bases). The V and J ends lost 3 bases and 7 bases respectively, with 16 bases between them. Per germline, CDR1 SGHRS and CDR2 YFSETQ. CDR3 size: 14 residues. Written as DNA, the CDR3 is TGCGCCAGCAGCTCGGGGGACCCCTTAGGTGGCTACACCTTC. It is translated as CASSSGDPLGGYTF.

The rearrangement links TRBV13 to TRBJ1-2, with 7 bases that match TRBD1. J lost 3 bases, V lost 5 bases, and 12 bases had no gene match. Germline CDR1 and CDR2: PRHDT and FYEKMQ (reference sequence). CDR3 length: 16 amino acids. This chain's CDR3 is CASSQGTVLWDYGYTF. CDR3 DNA sequence: TGTGCCAGCAGCCAAGGGACAGTCCTGTGGGACTATGGCTACACCTTC.

CDR3 residues: CASSVGGALTDTQYF. As DNA, the CDR3 is TGTGCCAGCAGCGTCGGGGGGGCCCTGACAGATACGCAGTATTTT. The chain combines TRBV9 with TRBJ2-3; TRBD2 matches 8 bases. The CDR3 totals 15 residues. Germline V gene lookup returns CDR1 SGDLS and CDR2 YYNGEE. V was clipped by 2 bases and J by 3 bases; unmatched bases: 5.

Remarks on this clone: One end of the junction fails to match germline, which may point to a read error. In the same sample, other DNA sequences code for this CDR3. This chain uses TRBV9 with TRBJ1-6, with TRBD1 as a possible D gene (5 bases). Germline lookup yields CDR1 SGDLS and CDR2 YYNGEE. This CDR3 spans 15 amino acids. The CDR3 DNA is TGTGCCAGCAGCGTAGCAGACAGTGGGAATTCCCCCCTCCACTTT. Translating it yields CASSVADSGNSPLHF.

This chain connects TRBV10-2 to TRBJ2-1, with 7 nucleotides matching TRBD2. Germline CDR1 and CDR2: WSHSY and SAAADI. This CDR3 has 13 amino acids. The ends lost 10 bases at V and 4 bases at J; junction bases unmatched: 7. CDR3 sequence: CATRLADYNEQFF. DNA of the CDR3: TGCGCCACCCGTCTAGCGGATTACAATGAGCAGTTCTTC.